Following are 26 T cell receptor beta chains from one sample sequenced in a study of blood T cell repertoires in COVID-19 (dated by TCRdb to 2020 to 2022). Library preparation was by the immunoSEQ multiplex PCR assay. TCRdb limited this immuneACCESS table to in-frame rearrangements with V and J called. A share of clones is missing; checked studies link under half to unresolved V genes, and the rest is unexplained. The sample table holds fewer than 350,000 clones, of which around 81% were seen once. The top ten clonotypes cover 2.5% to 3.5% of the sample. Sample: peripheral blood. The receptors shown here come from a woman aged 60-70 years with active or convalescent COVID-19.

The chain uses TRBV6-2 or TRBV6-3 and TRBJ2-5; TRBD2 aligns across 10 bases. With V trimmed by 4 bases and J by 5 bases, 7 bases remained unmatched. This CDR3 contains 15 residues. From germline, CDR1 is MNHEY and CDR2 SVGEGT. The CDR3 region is CASSSSGGAWETQYF. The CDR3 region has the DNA TGTGCCAGCAGTTCGAGCGGGGGGGCCTGGGAGACCCAGTACTTC.

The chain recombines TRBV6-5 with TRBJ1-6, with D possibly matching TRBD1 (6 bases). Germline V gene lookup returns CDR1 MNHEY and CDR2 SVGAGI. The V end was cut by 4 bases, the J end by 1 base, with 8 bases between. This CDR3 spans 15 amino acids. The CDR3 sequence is CASSFTGSYNSPLHF. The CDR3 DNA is TGTGCCAGCAGTTTCACAGGGTCCTATAATTCACCCCTCCACTTT.

The DNA of the CDR3 is TGCGCCAGCAGCCAAGAGGGGAGCGGGGGGGCCGGCGATGAGCAGTTCTTC. It translates to CASSQEGSGGAGDEQFF. This sequence joins TRBV4-1 and TRBJ2-1; 10 bases match TRBD2. Germline assignment: CDR1 MGHRA and CDR2 YSYEKL. After removal of 0 bases from V and 8 bases from J, the junction contained 10 bases not matched to a gene. This CDR3 region has 17 residues.

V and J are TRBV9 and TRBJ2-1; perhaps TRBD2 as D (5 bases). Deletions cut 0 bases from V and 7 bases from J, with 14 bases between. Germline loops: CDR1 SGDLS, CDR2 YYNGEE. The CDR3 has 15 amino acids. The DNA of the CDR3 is TGTGCCAGCAGCGTAGGGTTAGAGGGAGTGAATGAGCAGTTCTTC. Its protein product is CASSVGLEGVNEQFF.

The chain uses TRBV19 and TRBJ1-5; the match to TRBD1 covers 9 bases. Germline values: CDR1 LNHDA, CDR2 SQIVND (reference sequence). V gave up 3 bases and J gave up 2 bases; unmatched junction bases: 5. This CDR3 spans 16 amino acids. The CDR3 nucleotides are TGTGCCAGTAGTATTACAGGGGGCGTTGGCAATCAGCCCCAGCATTTT. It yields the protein CASSITGGVGNQPQHF.

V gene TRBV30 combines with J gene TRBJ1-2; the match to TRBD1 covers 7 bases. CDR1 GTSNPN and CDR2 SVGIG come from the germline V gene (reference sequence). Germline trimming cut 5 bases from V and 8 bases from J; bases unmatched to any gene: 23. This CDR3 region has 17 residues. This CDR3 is CAWGGRQGPKPPFGYTF. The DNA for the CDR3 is TGTGCCTGGGGTGGGAGACAGGGCCCCAAGCCCCCTTTCGGCTACACCTTC. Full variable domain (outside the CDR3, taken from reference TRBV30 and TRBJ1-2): SQTIHQWPATLVQPVGSPLSLECTVEGTSNPNLYWYRQAAGRGLQLLFYSVGIGQISSEVPQNLSASRPQDRQFILSSKKLLLSDSGFYLCAWGGRQGPKPPFGYTFGSGTRLTVV.

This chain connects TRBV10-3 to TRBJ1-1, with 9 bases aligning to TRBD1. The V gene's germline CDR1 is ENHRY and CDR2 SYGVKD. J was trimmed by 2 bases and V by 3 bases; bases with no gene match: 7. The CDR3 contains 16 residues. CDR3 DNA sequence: TGTGCCATCAGTGAAGGGGGACAGGGCCCTAACACTGAAGCTTTCTTT. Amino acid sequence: CAISEGGQGPNTEAFF.

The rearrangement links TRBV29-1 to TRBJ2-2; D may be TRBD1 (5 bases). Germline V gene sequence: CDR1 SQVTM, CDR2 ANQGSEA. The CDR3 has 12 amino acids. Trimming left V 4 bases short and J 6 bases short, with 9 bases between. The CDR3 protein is CSVGAGPGELFF. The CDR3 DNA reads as TGCAGCGTTGGAGCAGGGCCCGGGGAGCTGTTTTTT.

DNA of the CDR3: TGTGCCAGCTCTGGGACAGGGCGCTACGAGCAGTACTTC. This codes for CASSGTGRYEQYF. V gene TRBV3-1 (or the pseudogene TRBV3-2) combines with J gene TRBJ2-7, with 9 bases aligning to TRBD1. V gave up 8 bases and J gave up 3 bases; unmatched junction bases: 5. The germline V gene encodes CDR1 LGHDT and CDR2 YNNKEL (reference sequence). This CDR3 is built from 13 residues.

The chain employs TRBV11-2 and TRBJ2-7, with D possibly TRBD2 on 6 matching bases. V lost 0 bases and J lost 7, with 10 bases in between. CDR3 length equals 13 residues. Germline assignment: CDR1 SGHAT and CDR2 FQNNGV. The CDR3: CASSLDQEGEQYF. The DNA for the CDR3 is TGTGCCAGCAGCTTAGATCAGGAGGGGGAGCAGTACTTC.

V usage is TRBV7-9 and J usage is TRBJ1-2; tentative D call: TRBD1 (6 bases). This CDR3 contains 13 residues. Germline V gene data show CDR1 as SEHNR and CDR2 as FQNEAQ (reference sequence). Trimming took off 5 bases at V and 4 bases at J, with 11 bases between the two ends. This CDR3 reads CASSDDRSYGYTF. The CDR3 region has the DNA TGTGCCAGCAGCGACGACAGGAGCTATGGCTACACCTTC.

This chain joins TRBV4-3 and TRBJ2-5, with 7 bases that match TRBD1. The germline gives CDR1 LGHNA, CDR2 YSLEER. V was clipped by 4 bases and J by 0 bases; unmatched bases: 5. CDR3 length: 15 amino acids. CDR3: CASSRDRAYQETQYF. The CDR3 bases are TGCGCCAGCAGCCGAGACAGGGCCTACCAAGAGACCCAGTACTTC.

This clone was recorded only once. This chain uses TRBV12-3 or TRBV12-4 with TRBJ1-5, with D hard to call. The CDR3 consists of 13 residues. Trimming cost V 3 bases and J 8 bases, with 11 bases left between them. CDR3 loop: CASSFTGNEPQHF. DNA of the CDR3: TGTGCCAGCAGTTTCACCGGGAACGAGCCCCAGCATTTT.

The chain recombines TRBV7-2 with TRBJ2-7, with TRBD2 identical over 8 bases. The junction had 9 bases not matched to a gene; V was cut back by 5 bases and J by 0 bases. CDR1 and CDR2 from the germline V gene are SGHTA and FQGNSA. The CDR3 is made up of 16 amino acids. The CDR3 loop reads CASSRGGSRSSYEQYF. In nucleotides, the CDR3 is TGTGCCAGCAGCCGGGGGGGCTCCAGGAGCTCCTACGAGCAGTACTTC.

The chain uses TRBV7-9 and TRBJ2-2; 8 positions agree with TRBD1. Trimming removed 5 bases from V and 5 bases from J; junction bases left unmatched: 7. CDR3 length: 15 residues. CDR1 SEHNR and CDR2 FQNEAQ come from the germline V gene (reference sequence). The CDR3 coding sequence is TGTGCCAGCAGCCCGCCAGGGGGCCGTACCGGGGAGCTGTTTTTT. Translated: CASSPPGGRTGELFF.

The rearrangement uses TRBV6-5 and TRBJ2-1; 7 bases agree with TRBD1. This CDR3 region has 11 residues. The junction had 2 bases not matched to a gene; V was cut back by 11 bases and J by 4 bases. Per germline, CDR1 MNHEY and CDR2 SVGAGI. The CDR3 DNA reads TGTGCCGGGGACAGTTACAATGAGCAGTTCTTC. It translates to CAGDSYNEQFF.

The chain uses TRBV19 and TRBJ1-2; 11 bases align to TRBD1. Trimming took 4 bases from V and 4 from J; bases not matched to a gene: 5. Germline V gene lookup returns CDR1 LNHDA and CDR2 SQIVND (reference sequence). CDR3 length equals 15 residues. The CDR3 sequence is CASSNSGTGGYGYTF. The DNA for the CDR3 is TGTGCCAGTAGTAATTCCGGGACAGGGGGCTATGGCTACACCTTC.

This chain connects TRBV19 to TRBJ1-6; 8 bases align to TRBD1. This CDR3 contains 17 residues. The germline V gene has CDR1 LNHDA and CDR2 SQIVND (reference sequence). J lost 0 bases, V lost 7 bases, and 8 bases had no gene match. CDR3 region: CASIAGTGGSYNSPLHF. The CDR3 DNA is TGTGCCAGTATTGCCGGGACAGGAGGCTCCTATAATTCACCCCTCCACTTT.

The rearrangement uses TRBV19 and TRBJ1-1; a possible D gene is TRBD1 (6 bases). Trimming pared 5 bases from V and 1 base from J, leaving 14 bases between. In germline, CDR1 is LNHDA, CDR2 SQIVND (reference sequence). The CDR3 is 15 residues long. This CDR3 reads CASSWTARGNTEAFF. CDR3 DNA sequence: TGTGCCAGTAGTTGGACGGCCAGGGGGAACACTGAAGCTTTCTTT.

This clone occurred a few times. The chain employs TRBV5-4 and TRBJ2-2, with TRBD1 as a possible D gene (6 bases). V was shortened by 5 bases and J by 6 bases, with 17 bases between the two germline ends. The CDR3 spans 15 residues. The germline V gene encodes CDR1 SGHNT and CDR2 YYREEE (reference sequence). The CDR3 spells CASRIEQGSPGELFF. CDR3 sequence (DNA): TGTGCCAGCAGGATAGAGCAGGGGAGCCCCGGGGAGCTGTTTTTT.

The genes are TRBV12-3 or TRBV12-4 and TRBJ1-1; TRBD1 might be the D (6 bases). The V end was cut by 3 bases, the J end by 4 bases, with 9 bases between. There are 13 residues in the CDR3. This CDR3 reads CASSFAGVTEAFF. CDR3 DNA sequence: TGTGCCAGCAGTTTTGCAGGGGTCACTGAAGCTTTCTTT.

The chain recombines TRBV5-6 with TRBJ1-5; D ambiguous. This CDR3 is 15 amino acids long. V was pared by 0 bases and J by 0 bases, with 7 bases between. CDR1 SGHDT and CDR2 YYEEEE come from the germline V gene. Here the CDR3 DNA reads TGTGCCAGCAGCTTGGGGAGTTATAGCAATCAGCCCCAGCATTTT. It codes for CASSLGSYSNQPQHF. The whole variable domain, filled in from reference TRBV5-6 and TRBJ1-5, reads DAGVTQSPTHLIKTRGQQVTLRCSPKSGHDTVSWYQQALGQGPQFIFQYYEEEERQRGNFPDRFSGHQFPNYSSELNVNALLLGDSALYLCASSLGSYSNQPQHFGDGTRLSIL.

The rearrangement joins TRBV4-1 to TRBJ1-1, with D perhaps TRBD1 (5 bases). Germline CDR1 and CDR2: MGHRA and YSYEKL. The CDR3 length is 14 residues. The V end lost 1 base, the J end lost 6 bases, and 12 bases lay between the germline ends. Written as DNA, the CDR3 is TGCGCCAGCAGCCAAGGCCTTCGGGGGGCTGAAGCTTTCTTT. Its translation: CASSQGLRGAEAFF.

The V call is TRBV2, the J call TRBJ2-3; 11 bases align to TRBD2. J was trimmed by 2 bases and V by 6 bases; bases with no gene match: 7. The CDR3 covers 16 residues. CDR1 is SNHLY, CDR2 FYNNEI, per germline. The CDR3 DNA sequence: TGTGCCAGCAGCCTTAGCGGGGGGGCCGACACAGATACGCAGTATTTT. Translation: CASSLSGGADTDTQYF.

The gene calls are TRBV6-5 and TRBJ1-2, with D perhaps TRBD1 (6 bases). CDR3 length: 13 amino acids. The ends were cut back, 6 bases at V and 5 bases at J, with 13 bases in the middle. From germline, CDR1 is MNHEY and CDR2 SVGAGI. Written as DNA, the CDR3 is TGTGCCAGCAGGGTAGGACAGAATTATGGCTACACCTTC. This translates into CASRVGQNYGYTF.

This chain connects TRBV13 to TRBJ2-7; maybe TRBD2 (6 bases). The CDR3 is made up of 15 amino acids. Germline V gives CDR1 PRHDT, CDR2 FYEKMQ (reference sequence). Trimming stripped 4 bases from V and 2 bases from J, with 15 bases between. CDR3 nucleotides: TGTGCCAGCAGCTCTTCCTCGGCGGGACCCTACGAGCAGTACTTC. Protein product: CASSSSSAGPYEQYF. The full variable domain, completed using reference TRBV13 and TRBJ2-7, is AAGVIQSPRHLIKEKRETATLKCYPIPRHDTVYWYQQGPGQDPQFLISFYEKMQSDKGSIPDRFSAQQFSDYHSELNMSSLELGDSALYFCASSSSSAGPYEQYFGPGTRLTVT.